These 30 T cell receptor beta chains share one sample of origin, sequenced in a study of T cells in Graves' hyperthyroidism and ophthalmopathy. Researchers amplified the TCR beta CDR3 regions from RNA transcripts. Using the HTBI primer set, a first-round RT-PCR was run on the TCR CDR3. TCRdb passed the multiplex PCR reads through MiXCR, listing each CDR3 protein once. The sample consists of fewer than 350,000 distinct CDR3 sequences, about a sixth of them appearing once. Sequenced sample: blood. Receptors originate from a middle-aged woman with Graves' ophthalmopathy.

This clonotype was detected many times. The chain combines TRBV19 with TRBJ2-7; TRBD2 matches at 10 bases. The germline gives CDR1 LNHDA, CDR2 SQIVND (reference sequence). V trimming: 0 bases; J trimming: 6 bases; junction bases outside the gene matches: 5. This CDR3 has 15 residues. In DNA form, the CDR3 reads TGTGCCAGTAGTATAGATCGTAGCGGGAGGAGCGAGCAGTACTTC. Protein: CASSIDRSGRSEQYF.

This clonotype was seen repeatedly, ten times or more. The chain has TRBV5-1 and TRBJ2-7, with D uncertain. Germline V lookup: CDR1 SGHRS, CDR2 YFSETQ. This CDR3 spans 15 amino acids. Between the trimmed V and J ends, which lost 4 bases and 3 bases, there was a span of 17 bases. The CDR3 reads CASSSRAARSYEQYF. The CDR3 DNA sequence: TGCGCCAGCAGCAGTCGGGCAGCCAGGAGCTACGAGCAGTACTTC.

The chain carries TRBV27 and TRBJ2-7; D not certain. The CDR3 consists of 18 residues. Trimming removed 6 bases from V and 0 bases from J, with 24 bases in between. Looked up from germline, CDR1 is MNHEY and CDR2 is SMNVEV (reference sequence). CDR3 in DNA: TGTGCCAGCAGCAGCACCCGCCGGACCGGCCAATACTCCTACGAGCAGTACTTC. Residues: CASSSTRRTGQYSYEQYF.

The table lists this clonotype with many counts. This rearrangement joins TRBV27 to TRBJ2-7, with D unresolved. CDR3 size: 15 residues. CDR1 MNHEY and CDR2 SMNVEV come from the germline V gene (reference sequence). Trimming took off 3 bases at V and 1 base at J, with 13 bases between the two ends. The CDR3 region has the DNA TGTGCCAGCAGTTTTCTCTTCGGAGATTCCTACGAGCAGTACTTC. It translates to CASSFLFGDSYEQYF.

CDR3 residues: CASSYTHDYGYTF. Written as DNA, the CDR3 is TGTGCCAGCAGTTACACCCACGACTATGGCTACACCTTC. The chain carries TRBV6-5 and TRBJ1-2; no clear D gene. The germline gives CDR1 MNHEY, CDR2 SVGAGI. Trimming left V 2 bases short and J 3 bases short, with 7 bases between. The CDR3 is 13 amino acids.

This clonotype was recorded many times. This chain joins TRBV28 and TRBJ1-1; D is ambiguous. Germline V gene lookup returns CDR1 MDHEN and CDR2 SYDVKM. The CDR3 runs 13 residues. The V gene lost 2 bases and the J gene lost 11 bases, with 15 bases spanning the gap. DNA of the CDR3: TGTGCCAGCAGTTTAGTTTTGGGCCCGGGGGCTTTCTTT. Its protein is CASSLVLGPGAFF.

This clonotype appeared many times. The V gene is TRBV6-2 or TRBV6-3, the J gene TRBJ2-7; 8 nucleotides line up with TRBD2. The CDR3 consists of 15 residues. V trimming: 2 bases; J trimming: 3 bases; junction bases outside the gene matches: 6. The germline V gene has CDR1 MNHEY and CDR2 SVGEGT. CDR3 in amino acids: CASSYASGSLYEQYF. The CDR3 DNA follows: TGTGCCAGCAGTTACGCTAGCGGGTCCCTCTACGAGCAGTACTTC.

This clonotype was seen repeatedly, ten times or more. The V and J genes are TRBV6-7 and TRBJ1-5, with D unclear. TRBV6-7 is an ORF, with its function uncertain. V was trimmed by 6 bases and J by 7 bases, leaving 13 bases between them. CDR3 size: 13 residues. The CDR3 spells CASSRTRVQPQHF. The CDR3, as DNA: TGTGCCAGCAGCAGAACACGGGTGCAGCCCCAGCATTTT.

This clonotype occurred many times. This chain joins TRBV10-1 and TRBJ2-7; 12 nucleotides line up with TRBD2. Germline CDR1 is WNHNN and CDR2 is SYGVQD (reference sequence). This CDR3 spans 17 amino acids. The junction had 18 bases not matched to a gene; V was cut back by 9 bases and J by 6 bases. CDR3 sequence: CARQGVRLAGVLGEQYF. In DNA form, the CDR3 reads TGCGCCAGACAGGGGGTAAGACTAGCGGGAGTTCTAGGCGAGCAGTACTTC.

This clonotype was observed many times. The chain combines TRBV28 with TRBJ2-4; D might be TRBD1 (6 bases). V was trimmed by 6 bases and J by 0 bases, leaving 15 bases between them. Germline V CDR1 and CDR2: MDHEN, SYDVKM. The CDR3 length is 16 residues. CDR3 coding DNA: TGTGCCAGCAGCCCAGCCTGGGGGCTAGCCAAAAACATTCAGTACTTC. Translating it yields CASSPAWGLAKNIQYF.

Note on this clonotype: The CDR3 carries no conserved terminal phenylalanine or tryptophan, so it likely arises from a read error. The V call is TRBV11-2, the J call TRBJ1-1, with D possibly being TRBD1 (5 bases). V dropped 4 bases and J dropped 2 bases, with 8 bases sitting between them. CDR3 size: 13 residues. In germline, CDR1 is SGHAT, CDR2 FQNNGV. CDR3 region: CASSSGPNTEAFL. The CDR3 DNA is TGTGCCAGCAGCTCGGGGCCAAACACTGAAGCTTTCCTT.

As regards this clonotype: This may come from a read error, since a much larger clone is one base off. V gene TRBV28 combines with J gene TRBJ2-2; TRBD2 aligns across 8 bases. This CDR3 comprises 15 residues. After removal of 4 bases from V and 3 bases from J, the junction contained 4 bases not matched to a gene. Per the germline V gene, CDR1 is MDHEN and CDR2 is SYDVKM. The CDR3 protein is CASSWSGGYTGELFF. CDR3 DNA: TGTGCCAGCAGTTGGTCGGGAGGGTACACCGGGGAGCTGTTTTTT.

This clonotype was recorded at least ten times. The chain has TRBV5-1 and TRBJ2-5; D gene unclear. The length of the CDR3 is 12 residues. The germline gives CDR1 SGHRS, CDR2 YFSETQ. The V and J ends lost 5 bases and 5 bases respectively, with 10 bases between them. The CDR3 loop reads CASRFEVETQYF. In DNA form, the CDR3 reads TGCGCCAGCAGATTTGAGGTCGAGACCCAGTACTTC. The variable domain in full, completed from reference TRBV5-1 and TRBJ2-5, reads KAGVTQTPRYLIKTRGQQVTLSCSPISGHRSVSWYQQTPGQGLQFLFEYFSETQRNKGNFPGRFSGRQFSNSRSEMNVSTLELGDSALYLCASRFEVETQYFGPGTRLLVL.

This clonotype was counted many times. The chain has TRBV10-3 and TRBJ1-2; D is possibly TRBD1 (6 bases). The CDR3 runs to 13 residues. Germline CDR1 ENHRY, CDR2 SYGVKD. V dropped 4 bases and J dropped 8 bases, with 14 bases sitting between them. CDR3 sequence reads: CAISAAKGGGYTF. The CDR3 DNA reads TGTGCCATCAGTGCCGCAAAGGGGGGAGGCTACACCTTC.

This clonotype has ten or more counts. The rearrangement links TRBV10-3 to TRBJ2-7; 12 positions match TRBD1. Germline V gene data show CDR1 as ENHRY and CDR2 as SYGVKD. CDR3 length: 13 amino acids. V gave up 6 bases and J gave up 6 bases; unmatched junction bases: 3. CDR3 protein: CAIRGTGGVEQYF. The CDR3 DNA sequence: TGTGCCATCAGGGGGACAGGGGGCGTCGAGCAGTACTTC.

Ten or more counts support this clonotype. The V and J genes are TRBV20-1 and TRBJ2-6; D is undetermined. Trimming pared 1 base from V and 1 base from J, leaving 5 bases between. The germline V gene has CDR1 DFQATT and CDR2 SNEGSKA (reference sequence). This CDR3 has 14 residues. CDR3: CSARAGSGANVLTF. DNA for the CDR3: TGCAGTGCTAGAGCCGGGTCTGGGGCCAACGTCCTGACTTTC.

In its sample, this clonotype was seen many times. The V gene is TRBV24-1, the J gene TRBJ2-7; D uncertain. Deletions cut 5 bases from V and 8 bases from J, with 15 bases between. The CDR3 is 13 residues long. Germline V gene lookup returns CDR1 KGHDR and CDR2 SFDVKD. For the CDR3, the DNA is TGTGCCACCAGTGCCCCAGACAAGCTGCAGCAGTACTTC. This translates into CATSAPDKLQQYF.

The chain has TRBV3-1 and TRBJ2-7, with D maybe TRBD1 (5 bases). The CDR3 consists of 15 residues. V lost 0 bases and J 4 bases, leaving 13 bases between the germline ends. Germline CDR1 is LGHDT and CDR2 is YNNKEL (reference sequence). This chain's CDR3 is CASSQEAGNRYEQYF. In DNA, the CDR3 is TGTGCCAGCAGCCAAGAGGCAGGGAATAGATACGAGCAGTACTTC.

This clonotype showed up many times. The CDR3 is CASGGGAEMNTEAFF. CDR3 DNA: TGTGCCAGCGGTGGGGGCGCGGAAATGAACACTGAAGCTTTCTTT. The rearrangement uses TRBV9 and TRBJ1-1; D perhaps matches TRBD1 (6 bases). The V end lost 7 bases, the J end lost 0 bases, and 16 bases lay between the germline ends. Looked up from germline, CDR1 is SGDLS and CDR2 is YYNGEE. CDR3 size: 15 residues.

The V and J genes are TRBV20-1 and TRBJ1-1, with D maybe TRBD1 (5 bases). Germline values: CDR1 DFQATT, CDR2 SNEGSKA (reference sequence). There are 14 residues in the CDR3. V was shortened by 6 bases and J by 0 bases, with 14 bases between the two germline ends. CDR3 coding DNA: TGCAGTGCCCCGATGGGGGATATGAACACTGAAGCTTTCTTT. Its translation is CSAPMGDMNTEAFF.

This clonotype has more than one count but fewer than ten. The junction shows a germline mismatch at one end, possibly a read error. This sequence joins TRBV7-9 and TRBJ1-1; D perhaps matches TRBD1 (6 bases). Germline V gene lookup returns CDR1 SEHNR and CDR2 FQNEAQ (reference sequence). CDR3 size: 17 residues. The CDR3 DNA sequence: TGTTCCAGCAGCACTCAAACAGGGTCCCGCCTCCGCACTGAAGCTTTCTTT. Protein product: CSSSTQTGSRLRTEAFF.

This clonotype was observed many times. V is TRBV24-1 and J is TRBJ2-7; possible D gene TRBD2, 6 bases. The CDR3 spans 14 residues. V was pared by 3 bases and J by 4 bases, with 12 bases between. The germline V gene has CDR1 KGHDR and CDR2 SFDVKD. The CDR3 sequence is CATSDPGVGYEQYF. The DNA of the CDR3 is TGTGCCACCAGTGATCCGGGAGTCGGGTACGAGCAGTACTTC.

This clonotype has at least ten counts. The chain joins TRBV6-2 or TRBV6-3 to TRBJ2-7; possible D gene TRBD1, 5 bases. Looked up from germline, CDR1 is MNHEY and CDR2 is SVGEGT. This CDR3 is 15 amino acids long. V lost 6 bases, J lost 3 bases, and 18 bases lay in between. CDR3 in amino acids: CASRKGQRDNYEQYF. The DNA of the CDR3 is TGTGCCAGCAGAAAGGGGCAGAGAGACAACTACGAGCAGTACTTC.

In its sample, this clonotype was seen many times. A junction end diverges from the germline sequence, so it may reflect a read error. The chain carries TRBV5-4 and TRBJ2-5; 12 nucleotides agree with TRBD2. The germline gives CDR1 SGHNT, CDR2 YYREEE (reference sequence). CDR3 length: 15 residues. CDR3 in DNA: TGTGCCAGCAGCATGACTAGCGGGGGCCAAGAGACCCAGTACTTT. Its translation: CASSMTSGGQETQYF.

This clonotype was seen at least ten times. The V call is TRBV25-1, the J call TRBJ2-5, with 7 positions matching TRBD2. The junction had 1 base not matched to a gene; V was cut back by 4 bases and J by 5 bases. The germline gives CDR1 MGHDK, CDR2 SYGVNS. This CDR3 is 12 amino acids long. CDR3 protein: CASSGEGETQYF. DNA of the CDR3: TGTGCCAGCAGTGGGGAGGGGGAGACCCAGTACTTC.

This chain uses TRBV6-1 with TRBJ1-5; tentative D call: TRBD1 (5 bases). The CDR3 totals 12 residues. Germline assignment: CDR1 MNHNS and CDR2 SASEGT. With 8 bases removed from V and 6 bases from J, the gap between germline ends came to 11 bases. This CDR3 is CASGRGSQPQHF. The CDR3 DNA follows: TGTGCCAGCGGGAGGGGTAGTCAGCCCCAGCATTTT.

This clonotype was counted ten times or more. The genes are TRBV15 and TRBJ1-3; D not certain. V was clipped by 9 bases and J by 2 bases, with 8 bases between them. The V gene's germline CDR1 is LNHNV and CDR2 YYDKDF (reference sequence). CDR3 length: 12 residues. CDR3 loop: CATEDTGNTIYF. The CDR3 nucleotides are TGTGCCACAGAAGATACTGGAAACACCATATATTTT.

This clonotype was seen at least ten times. V usage is TRBV6-5 and J usage is TRBJ2-2, with 8 positions matching TRBD2. The ends lost 1 base at V and 4 bases at J; junction bases unmatched: 8. Germline CDR1 MNHEY, CDR2 SVGAGI. The CDR3 is made up of 17 amino acids. CDR3 amino acids: CASSYLPSGLVTGELFF. CDR3 nucleotides: TGTGCCAGCAGTTACTTGCCTAGCGGGTTGGTCACCGGGGAGCTGTTTTTT.

The table lists this clonotype with a count of one. V is TRBV12-3 or TRBV12-4 and J is TRBJ2-7; a weak D match, TRBD1 (5 bases). The V end lost 2 bases, the J end lost 7 bases, and 15 bases lay between the germline ends. This CDR3 has 14 amino acids. The CDR3 loop reads CASSLTGASREQYF. Written as DNA, the CDR3 is TGTGCCAGCAGTTTAACTGGGGCGTCGAGGGAGCAGTACTTC.

The table lists this clonotype with many counts. CDR3 sequence: CASSFFGGANTEAFF. CDR3 coding DNA: TGTGCCAGCAGTTTCTTCGGGGGGGCGAACACTGAAGCTTTCTTT. The chain couples TRBV12-3 or TRBV12-4 to TRBJ1-1; D is possibly TRBD1 (6 bases). V shed 3 bases and J shed 1 base, with 12 bases lying between them. The CDR3 runs to 15 residues.